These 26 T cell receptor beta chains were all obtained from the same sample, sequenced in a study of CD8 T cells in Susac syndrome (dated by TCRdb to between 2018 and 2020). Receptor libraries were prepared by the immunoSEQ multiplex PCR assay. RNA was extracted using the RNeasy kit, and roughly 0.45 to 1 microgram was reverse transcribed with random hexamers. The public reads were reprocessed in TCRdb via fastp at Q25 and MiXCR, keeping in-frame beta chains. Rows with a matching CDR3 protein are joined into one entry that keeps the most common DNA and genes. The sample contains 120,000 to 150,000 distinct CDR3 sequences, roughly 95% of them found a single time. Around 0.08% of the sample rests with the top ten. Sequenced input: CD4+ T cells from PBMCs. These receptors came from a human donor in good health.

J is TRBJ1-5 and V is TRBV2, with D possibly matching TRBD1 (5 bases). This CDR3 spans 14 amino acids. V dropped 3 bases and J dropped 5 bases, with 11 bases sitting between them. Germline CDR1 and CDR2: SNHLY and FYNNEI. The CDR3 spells CASSEEGSYQPQHF. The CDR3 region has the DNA TGTGCCAGCAGTGAGGAGGGGTCCTATCAGCCCCAGCATTTT.

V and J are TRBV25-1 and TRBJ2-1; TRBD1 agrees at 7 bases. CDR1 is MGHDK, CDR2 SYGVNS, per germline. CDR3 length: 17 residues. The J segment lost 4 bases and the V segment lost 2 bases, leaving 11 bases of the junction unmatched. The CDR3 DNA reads TGTGCCAGCAGTGAAAGTGTGACAGGGAAGGGATACAATGAGCAGTTCTTC. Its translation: CASSESVTGKGYNEQFF.

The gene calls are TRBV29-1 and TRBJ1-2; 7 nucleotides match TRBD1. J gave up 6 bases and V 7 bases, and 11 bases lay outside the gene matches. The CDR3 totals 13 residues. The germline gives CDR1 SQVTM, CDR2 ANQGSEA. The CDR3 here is CSASRDSLNGYTF. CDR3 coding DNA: TGCAGCGCTTCCCGGGACAGTCTAAATGGCTACACCTTC.

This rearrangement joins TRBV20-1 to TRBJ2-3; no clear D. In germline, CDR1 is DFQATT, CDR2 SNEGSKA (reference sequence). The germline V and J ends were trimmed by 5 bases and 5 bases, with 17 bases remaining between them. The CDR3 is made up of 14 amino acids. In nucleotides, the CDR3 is TGCAGTGCTTTGGTAGTTGAGTTCGGAGATACGCAGTATTTT. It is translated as CSALVVEFGDTQYF.

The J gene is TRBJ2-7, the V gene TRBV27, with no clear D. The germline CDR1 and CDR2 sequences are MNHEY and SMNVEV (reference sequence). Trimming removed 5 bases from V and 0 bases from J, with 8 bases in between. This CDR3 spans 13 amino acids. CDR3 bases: TGTGCCAGCAGTCGCATAAACTCCTACGAGCAGTACTTC. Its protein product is CASSRINSYEQYF.

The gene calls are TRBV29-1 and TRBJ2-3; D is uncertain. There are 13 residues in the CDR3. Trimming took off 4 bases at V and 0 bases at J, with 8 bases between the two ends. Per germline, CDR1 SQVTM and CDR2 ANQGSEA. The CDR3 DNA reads TGCAGCGTTGGCCCTGGGAGCACAGATACGCAGTATTTT. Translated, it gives CSVGPGSTDTQYF.

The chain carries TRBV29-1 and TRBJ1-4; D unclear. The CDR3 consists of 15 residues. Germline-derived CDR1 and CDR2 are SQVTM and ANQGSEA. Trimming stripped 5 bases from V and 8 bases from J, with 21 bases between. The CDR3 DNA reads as TGCAGCGTTCGGGTCGGCGGAGCCCAAAAAGAAAAACTGTTTTTT. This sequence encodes CSVRVGGAQKEKLFF.

The DNA for the CDR3 is TGTGCCACCAGCTCGACTAGGGATGGGGGAGAACAGTTCTTC. The encoded protein is CATSSTRDGGEQFF. The chain is built from TRBV24-1 and TRBJ2-1, with TRBD2 as a possible D gene (6 bases). V gave up 7 bases and J gave up 13 bases, with 22 bases separating them. The CDR3 consists of 14 residues. Germline lookup yields CDR1 KGHDR and CDR2 SFDVKD.

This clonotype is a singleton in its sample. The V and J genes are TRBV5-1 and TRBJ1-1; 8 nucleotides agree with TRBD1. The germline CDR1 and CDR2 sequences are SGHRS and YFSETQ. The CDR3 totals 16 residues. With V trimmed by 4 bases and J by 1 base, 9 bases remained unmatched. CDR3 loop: CASSGGTGGKNTEAFF. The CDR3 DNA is TGCGCCAGCAGCGGAGGGACAGGCGGCAAGAACACTGAAGCTTTCTTT.

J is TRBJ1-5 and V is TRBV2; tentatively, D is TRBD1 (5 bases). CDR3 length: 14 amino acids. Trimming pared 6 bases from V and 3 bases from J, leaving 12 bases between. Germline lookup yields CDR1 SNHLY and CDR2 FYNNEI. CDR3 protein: CASSLEGSNQPQHF. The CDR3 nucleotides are TGTGCCAGCAGCCTGGAGGGGTCCAATCAGCCCCAGCATTTT.

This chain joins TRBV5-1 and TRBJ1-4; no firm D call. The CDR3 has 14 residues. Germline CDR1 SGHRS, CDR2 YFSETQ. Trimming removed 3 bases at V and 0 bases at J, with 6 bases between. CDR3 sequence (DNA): TGCGCCAGCAGCTGGACGGCAACTAATGAAAAACTGTTTTTT. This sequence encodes CASSWTATNEKLFF.

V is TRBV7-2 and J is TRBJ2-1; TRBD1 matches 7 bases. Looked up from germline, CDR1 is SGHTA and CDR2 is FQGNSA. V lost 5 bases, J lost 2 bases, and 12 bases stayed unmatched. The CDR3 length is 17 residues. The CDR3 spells CASSRLGGAGTYNEQFF. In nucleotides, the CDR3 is TGTGCCAGCAGCCGGTTAGGGGGCGCGGGTACCTACAATGAGCAGTTCTTC. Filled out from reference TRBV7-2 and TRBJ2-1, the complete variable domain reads GAGVSQSPSNKVTEKGKDVELRCDPISGHTALYWYRQSLGQGLEFLIYFQGNSAPDKSGLPSDRFSAERTGGSVSTLTIQRTQQEDSAVYLCASSRLGGAGTYNEQFFGPGTRLTVL.

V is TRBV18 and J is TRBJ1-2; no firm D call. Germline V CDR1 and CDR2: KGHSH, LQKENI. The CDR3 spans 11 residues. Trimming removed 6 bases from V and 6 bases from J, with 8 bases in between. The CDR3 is CASSPSDGYTF. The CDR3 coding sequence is TGTGCCAGCTCCCCTTCCGATGGCTACACCTTC.

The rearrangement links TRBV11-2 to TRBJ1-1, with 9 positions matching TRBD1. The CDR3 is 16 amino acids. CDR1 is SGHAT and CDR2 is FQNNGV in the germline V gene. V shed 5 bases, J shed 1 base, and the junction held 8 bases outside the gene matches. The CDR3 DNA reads TGTGCCAGCAGCCTCACAGGGGGCAACTGGAACACTGAAGCTTTCTTT. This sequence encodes CASSLTGGNWNTEAFF.

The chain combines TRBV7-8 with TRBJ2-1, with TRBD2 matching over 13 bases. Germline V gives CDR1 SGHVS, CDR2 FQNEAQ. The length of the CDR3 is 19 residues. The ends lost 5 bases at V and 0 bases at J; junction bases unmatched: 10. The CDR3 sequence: CASSPGLAGALSSYNEQFF. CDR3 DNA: TGTGCCAGCAGCCCCGGACTAGCGGGAGCCCTGAGCTCCTACAATGAGCAGTTCTTC.

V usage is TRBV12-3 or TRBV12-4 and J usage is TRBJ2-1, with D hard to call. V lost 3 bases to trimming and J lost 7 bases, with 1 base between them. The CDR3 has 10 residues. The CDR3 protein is CASSFNEQFF. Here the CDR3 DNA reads TGTGCCAGCAGTTTTAATGAGCAGTTCTTC.

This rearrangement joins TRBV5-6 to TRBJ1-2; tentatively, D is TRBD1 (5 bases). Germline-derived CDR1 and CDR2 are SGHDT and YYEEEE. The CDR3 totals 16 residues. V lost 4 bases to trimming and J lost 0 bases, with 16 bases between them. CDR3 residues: CASSPPPQASNYGYTF. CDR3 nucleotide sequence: TGTGCCAGCAGCCCGCCGCCACAGGCCTCTAACTATGGCTACACCTTC.

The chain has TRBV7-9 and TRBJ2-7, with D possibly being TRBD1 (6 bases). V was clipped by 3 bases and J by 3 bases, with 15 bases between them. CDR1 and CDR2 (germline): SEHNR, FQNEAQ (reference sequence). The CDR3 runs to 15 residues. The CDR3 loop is CASSFTNQGSYEQYF. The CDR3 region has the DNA TGTGCCAGCAGCTTCACCAACCAGGGGAGCTACGAGCAGTACTTC.

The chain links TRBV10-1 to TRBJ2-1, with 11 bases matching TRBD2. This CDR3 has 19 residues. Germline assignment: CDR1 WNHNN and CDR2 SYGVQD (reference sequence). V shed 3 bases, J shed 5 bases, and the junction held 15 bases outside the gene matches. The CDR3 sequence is CASSDPGGRGTSGNNEQFF. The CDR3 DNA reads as TGCGCCAGCAGTGACCCCGGGGGGAGAGGGACTAGCGGAAACAATGAGCAGTTCTTC.

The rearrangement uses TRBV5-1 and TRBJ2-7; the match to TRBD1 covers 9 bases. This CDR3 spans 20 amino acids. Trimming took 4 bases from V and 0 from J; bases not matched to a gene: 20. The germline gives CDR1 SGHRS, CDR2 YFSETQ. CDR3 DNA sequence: TGCGCCAGCAGCACCCGAAAAAGGGACAGGGACGCGGTTCCCTCCTACGAGCAGTACTTC. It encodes CASSTRKRDRDAVPSYEQYF. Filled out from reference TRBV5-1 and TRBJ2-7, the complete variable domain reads KAGVTQTPRYLIKTRGQQVTLSCSPISGHRSVSWYQQTPGQGLQFLFEYFSETQRNKGNFPGRFSGRQFSNSRSEMNVSTLELGDSALYLCASSTRKRDRDAVPSYEQYFGPGTRLTVT.

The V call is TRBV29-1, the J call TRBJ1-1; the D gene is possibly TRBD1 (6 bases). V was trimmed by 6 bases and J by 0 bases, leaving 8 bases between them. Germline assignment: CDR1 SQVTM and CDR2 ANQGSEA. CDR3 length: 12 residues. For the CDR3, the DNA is TGCAGCGTGGACAGCCTGAACACTGAAGCTTTCTTT. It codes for CSVDSLNTEAFF.

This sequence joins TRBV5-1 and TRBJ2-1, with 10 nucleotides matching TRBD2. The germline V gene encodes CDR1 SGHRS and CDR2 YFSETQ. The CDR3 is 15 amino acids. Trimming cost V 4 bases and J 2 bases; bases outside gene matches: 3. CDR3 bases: TGCGCCAGCAGCCAGGGACTAGCGACCTACAATGAGCAGTTCTTC. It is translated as CASSQGLATYNEQFF.

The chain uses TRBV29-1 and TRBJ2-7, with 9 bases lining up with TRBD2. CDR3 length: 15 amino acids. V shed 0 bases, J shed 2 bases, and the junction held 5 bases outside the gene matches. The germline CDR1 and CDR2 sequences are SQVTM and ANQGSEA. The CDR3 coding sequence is TGCAGCGTTGAAGATCGGTCTAGCGGGACCTACGAGCAGTACTTC. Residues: CSVEDRSSGTYEQYF.

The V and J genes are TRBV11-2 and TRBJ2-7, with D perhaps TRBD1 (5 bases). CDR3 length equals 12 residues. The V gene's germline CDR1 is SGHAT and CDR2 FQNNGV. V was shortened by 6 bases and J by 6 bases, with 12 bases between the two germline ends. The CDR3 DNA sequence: TGTGCCAGCAGGAATCAAAGGGGCGAGCAGTACTTC. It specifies CASRNQRGEQYF. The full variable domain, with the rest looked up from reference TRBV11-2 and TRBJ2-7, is EAGVAQSPRYKIIEKRQSVAFWCNPISGHATLYWYQQILGQGPKLLIQFQNNGVVDDSQLPKDRFSAERLKGVDSTLKIQPAKLEDSAVYLCASRNQRGEQYFGPGTRLTVT.

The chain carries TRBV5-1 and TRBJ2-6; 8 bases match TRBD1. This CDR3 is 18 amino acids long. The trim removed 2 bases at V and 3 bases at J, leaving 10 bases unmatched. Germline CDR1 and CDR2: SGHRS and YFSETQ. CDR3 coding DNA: TGCGCCAGCAGCTTATCAGGGGGCAACATGATTGGGGCCAACGTCCTGACTTTC. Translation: CASSLSGGNMIGANVLTF.

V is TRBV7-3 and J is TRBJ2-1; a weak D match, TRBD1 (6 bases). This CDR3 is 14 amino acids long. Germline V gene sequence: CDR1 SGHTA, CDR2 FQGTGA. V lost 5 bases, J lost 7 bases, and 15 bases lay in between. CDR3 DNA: TGTGCCAGCAGCCCTAGTGGCAGGGGAAATGAGCAGTTCTTC. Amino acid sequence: CASSPSGRGNEQFF.